This is a list of T cell receptor beta chains from one sample in a study of PD-1 blockade in classical Hodgkin lymphoma. Data came from immunoSEQ multiplex PCR; TCRdb stores just in-frame clones and leaves some out. The profile shows 28,000 or so clones, about four fifths of them singletons. The input for sequencing was peripheral blood mononuclear cells (PBMCs), taken before the fourth cycle of nivolumab. The receptors originated from a human donor with classical Hodgkin lymphoma. CDR3s include the opening cysteine and the closing phenylalanine or tryptophan.

11 TRBV20-1 CSATLGETQYF
16 TRBV6-5 CASSYSKGENTDTQYF
16 TRBV27 CASSPRTSGGFNEQFF
16 TRBV5-4 CASSPGTSGSGYEQYF
17 TRBV5-1 CASSLVFGTSGRTEQFF
15 TRBV5-4 CASSPRGGTADTQYF
14 TRBV6-5 CASRSREYTGELFF
11 TRBV28 CASGMADTQYF
16 TRBV9 CASSVGQGTNTGELFF
16 TRBV11-2 CASSWSSGSSSYEQYF
13 TRBV6-1 CASSGPPLYEQYF
14 TRBV6-6 CASSSGTSGYEQYF
13 TRBV6-4 CASSDGVYNEQFF
15 TRBV19 CASSGVAGVYNEQFF
16 TRBV15 CATSKFKTGVTDTQYF
14 TRBV27 CASSFLGGPGELFF
13 TRBV18 CASSPPTGPLPYF
15 TRBV28 CASSFRGRNLYEQYF
14 TRBV12-5 CASGGTSGTYEQYF
15 TRBV28 CASSPWTDSNQPQHF
13 TRBV2 CASSEVGAGELFF
16 TRBV6-5 CASSYDAGGLSSPLHF
15 TRBV5-4 CASSRQDTSTDTQYF
15 TRBV18 CASSPGTKSSGELFF
16 TRBV6-1 CASSEPDNLSNQPQHF
12 TRBV18 CASSLGSDTQYF
15 TRBV28 CASSLVGGFNEKLFF
13 TRBV30 CAWSVQGLETQYF
13 TRBV5-1 CASSYDVGYGYTF
15 TRBV28 CASSLSGRATDTQYF
15 TRBV19 CASSPRGGLSETQYF
13 TRBV11-2 CASSLNPDGEQFF
12 TRBV5-1 CASEMREDTQYF